This T cell receptor beta chain was profiled in a study of CXCR3-negative and CXCR3-positive naive CD8 T cells. Study-wide background: There were 140 million or so TRB reads altogether, and each library had about 1.5 +/- 0.3 million of them.

Every CD8+ subset sample held a few hundred thousand flow-sorted cells, done in triplicate. CD45RO-CCR7+CD27+CD95- was the phenotype of naive CD8+ T cells. UMI-labeled TRB cDNA libraries were prepared by 5' RACE. Each CDR3 protein gets one entry in TCRdb, which reprocessed the 5' RACE reads and gives no DNA. The listing contains some 54,000 distinct CDR3 sequences. Comment on this clonotype: The antigen remains unidentified.

Broader study findings: Naive CXCR3-negative cells resembled naive CXCR3-positive cells in TRBV-TRBJ usage; memory cells differed. Naive cells that were CXCR3-positive had more hydrophobic TRB CDR3s (compared with CXCR3-negative naive cells).

Specimen: naive CXCR3+ CD8+ T cells from blood. Subset specified: CD45RO-CCR7+CD27+CD95- naive CD8+ T cells expressing CXCR3 (TNR3+). The receptor's source is a human donor in good health. Some clones in this sample may be carry-over from other donors' samples.

The CDR3 spells CSVFGLETGGSYNEQFF. This chain joins TRBV29-1 and TRBJ2-1; the D call from TCRdb, TRBD1, cannot be confirmed without DNA. From germline, CDR1 is SQVTM and CDR2 ANQGSEA. The CDR3 covers 17 residues.